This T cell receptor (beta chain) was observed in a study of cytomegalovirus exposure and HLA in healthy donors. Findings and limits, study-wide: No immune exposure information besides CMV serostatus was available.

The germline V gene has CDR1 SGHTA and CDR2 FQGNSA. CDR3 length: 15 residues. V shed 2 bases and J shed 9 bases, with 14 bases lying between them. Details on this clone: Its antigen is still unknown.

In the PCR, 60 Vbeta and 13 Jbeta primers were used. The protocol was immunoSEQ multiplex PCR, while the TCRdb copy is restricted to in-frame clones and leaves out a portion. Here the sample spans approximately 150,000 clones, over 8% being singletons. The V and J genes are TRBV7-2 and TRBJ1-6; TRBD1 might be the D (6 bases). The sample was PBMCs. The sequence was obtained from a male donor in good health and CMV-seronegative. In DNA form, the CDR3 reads TGTGCCAGCAGCTTAACACAGGCAGGGGTTTCACCCCTCCACTTT. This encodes CASSLTQAGVSPLHF.